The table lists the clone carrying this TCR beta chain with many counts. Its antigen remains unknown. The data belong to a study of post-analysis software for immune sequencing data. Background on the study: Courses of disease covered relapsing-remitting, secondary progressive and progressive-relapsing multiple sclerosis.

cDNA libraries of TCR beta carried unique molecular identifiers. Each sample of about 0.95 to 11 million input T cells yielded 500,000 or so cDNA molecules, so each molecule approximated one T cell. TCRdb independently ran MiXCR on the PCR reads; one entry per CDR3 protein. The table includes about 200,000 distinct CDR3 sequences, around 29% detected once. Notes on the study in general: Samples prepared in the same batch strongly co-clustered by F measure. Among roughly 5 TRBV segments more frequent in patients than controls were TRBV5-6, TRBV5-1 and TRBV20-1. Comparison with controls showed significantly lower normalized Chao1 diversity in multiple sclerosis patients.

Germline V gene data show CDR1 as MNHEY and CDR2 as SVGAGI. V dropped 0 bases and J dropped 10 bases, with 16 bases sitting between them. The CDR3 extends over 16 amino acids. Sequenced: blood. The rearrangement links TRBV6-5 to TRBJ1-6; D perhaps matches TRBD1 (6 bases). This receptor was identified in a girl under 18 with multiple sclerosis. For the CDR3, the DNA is TGTGCCAGCAGTTACTCAAGTCGGCAGGGGCGATCACCCCTCCACTTT. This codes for CASSYSSRQGRSPLHF.